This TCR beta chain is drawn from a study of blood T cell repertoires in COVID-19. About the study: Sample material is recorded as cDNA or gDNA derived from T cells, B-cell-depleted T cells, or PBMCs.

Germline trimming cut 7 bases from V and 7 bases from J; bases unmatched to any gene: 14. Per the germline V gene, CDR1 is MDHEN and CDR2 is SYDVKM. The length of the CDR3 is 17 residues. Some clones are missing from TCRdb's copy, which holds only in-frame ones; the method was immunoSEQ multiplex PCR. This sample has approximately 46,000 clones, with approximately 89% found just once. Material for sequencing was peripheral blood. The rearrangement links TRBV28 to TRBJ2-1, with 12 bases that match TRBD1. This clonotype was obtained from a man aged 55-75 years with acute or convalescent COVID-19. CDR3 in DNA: TGTGCCAGCACCCCACAGCGGGGGACAGGGGGCGGGAATGAGCAGTTCTTC. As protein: CASTPQRGTGGGNEQFF.